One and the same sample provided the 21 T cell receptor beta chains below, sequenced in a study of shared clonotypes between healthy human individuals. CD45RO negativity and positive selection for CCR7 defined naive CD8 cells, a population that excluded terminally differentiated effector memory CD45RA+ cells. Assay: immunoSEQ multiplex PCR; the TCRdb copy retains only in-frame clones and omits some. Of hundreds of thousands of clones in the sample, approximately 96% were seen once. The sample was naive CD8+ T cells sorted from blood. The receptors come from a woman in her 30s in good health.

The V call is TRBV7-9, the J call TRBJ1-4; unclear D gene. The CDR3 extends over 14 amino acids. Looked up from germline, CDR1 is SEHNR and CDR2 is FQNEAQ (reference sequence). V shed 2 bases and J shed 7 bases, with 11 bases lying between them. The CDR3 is CASSLSPPGEKLFF. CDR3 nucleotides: TGTGCCAGCAGCTTAAGTCCACCGGGTGAAAAACTGTTTTTT.

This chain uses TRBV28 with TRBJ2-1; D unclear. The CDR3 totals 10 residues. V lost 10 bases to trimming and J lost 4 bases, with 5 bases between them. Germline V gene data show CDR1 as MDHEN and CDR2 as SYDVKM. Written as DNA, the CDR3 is TGTGCCACCAAGTACAATGAGCAGTTCTTC. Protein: CATKYNEQFF. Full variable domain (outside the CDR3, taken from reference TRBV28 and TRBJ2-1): DVKVTQSSRYLVKRTGEKVFLECVQDMDHENMFWYRQDPGLGLRLIYFSYDVKMKEKGDIPEGYSVSREKKERFSLILESASTNQTSMYLCATKYNEQFFGPGTRLTVL.

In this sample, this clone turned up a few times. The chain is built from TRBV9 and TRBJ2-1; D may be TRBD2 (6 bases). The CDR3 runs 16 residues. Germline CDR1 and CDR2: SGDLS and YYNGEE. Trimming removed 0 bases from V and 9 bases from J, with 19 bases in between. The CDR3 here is CASSVGWGDSMGEQFF. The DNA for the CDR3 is TGTGCCAGCAGCGTAGGGTGGGGGGATTCAATGGGTGAGCAGTTCTTC.

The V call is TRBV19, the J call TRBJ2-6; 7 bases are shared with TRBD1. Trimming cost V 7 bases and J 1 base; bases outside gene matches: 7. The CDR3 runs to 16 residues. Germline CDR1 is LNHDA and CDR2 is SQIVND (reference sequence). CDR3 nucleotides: TGTGCCAGTACTCCATTGACAGGGTCTGGGGCCAACGTCCTGACTTTC. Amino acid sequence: CASTPLTGSGANVLTF.

The chain's CDR3 is CASSAAGRETQYF. As DNA, the CDR3 is TGTGCCAGCAGCGCAGCGGGACGTGAGACCCAGTACTTC. J is TRBJ2-5 and V is TRBV9; 7 bases line up with TRBD2. The V gene's germline CDR1 is SGDLS and CDR2 YYNGEE. The CDR3 consists of 13 residues. After removal of 3 bases from V and 5 bases from J, the junction contained 4 bases not matched to a gene. The complete variable domain, with remaining parts taken from reference TRBV9 and TRBJ2-5, reads DSGVTQTPKHLITATGQRVTLRCSPRSGDLSVYWYQQSLDQGLQFLIQYYNGEERAKGNILERFSAQQFPDLHSELNLSSLELGDSALYFCASSAAGRETQYFGPGTRLLVL.

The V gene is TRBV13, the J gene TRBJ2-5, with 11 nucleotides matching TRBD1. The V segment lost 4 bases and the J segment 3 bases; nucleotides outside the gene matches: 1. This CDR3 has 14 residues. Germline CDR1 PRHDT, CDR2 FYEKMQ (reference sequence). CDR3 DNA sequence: TGTGCCAGCAGCTGGACAGGGGGCAAAGAGACCCAGTACTTC. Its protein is CASSWTGGKETQYF.

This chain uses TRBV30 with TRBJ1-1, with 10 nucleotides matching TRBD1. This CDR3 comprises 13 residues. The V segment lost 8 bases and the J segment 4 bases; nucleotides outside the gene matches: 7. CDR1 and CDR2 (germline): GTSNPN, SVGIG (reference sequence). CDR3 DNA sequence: TGTGCCCAAACCGGGACAGGGGCCACTGAAGCTTTCTTT. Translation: CAQTGTGATEAFF.

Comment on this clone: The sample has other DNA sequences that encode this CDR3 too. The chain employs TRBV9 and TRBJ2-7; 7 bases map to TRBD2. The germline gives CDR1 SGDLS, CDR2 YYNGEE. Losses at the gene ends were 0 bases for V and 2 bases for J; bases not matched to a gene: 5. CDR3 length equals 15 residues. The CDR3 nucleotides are TGTGCCAGCAGCGTAGGAAGCGGGATTACCTACGAGCAGTACTTC. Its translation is CASSVGSGITYEQYF.

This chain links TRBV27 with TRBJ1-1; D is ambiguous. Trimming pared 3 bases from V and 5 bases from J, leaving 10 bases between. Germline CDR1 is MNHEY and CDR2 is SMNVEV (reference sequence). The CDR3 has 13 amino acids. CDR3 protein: CASSFFGRTEAFF. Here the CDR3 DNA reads TGTGCCAGCAGTTTCTTCGGGCGGACTGAAGCTTTCTTT.

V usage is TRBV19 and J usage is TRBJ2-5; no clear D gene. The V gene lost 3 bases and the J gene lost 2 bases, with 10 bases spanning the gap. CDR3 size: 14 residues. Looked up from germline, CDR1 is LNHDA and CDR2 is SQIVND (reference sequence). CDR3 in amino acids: CASSMELGQETQYF. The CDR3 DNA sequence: TGTGCCAGTAGTATGGAGCTAGGGCAAGAGACCCAGTACTTC. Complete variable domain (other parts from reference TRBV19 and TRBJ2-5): DGGITQSPKYLFRKEGQNVTLSCEQNLNHDAMYWYRQDPGQGLRLIYYSQIVNDFQKGDIAEGYSVSREKKESFPLTVTSAQKNPTAFYLCASSMELGQETQYFGPGTRLLVL.

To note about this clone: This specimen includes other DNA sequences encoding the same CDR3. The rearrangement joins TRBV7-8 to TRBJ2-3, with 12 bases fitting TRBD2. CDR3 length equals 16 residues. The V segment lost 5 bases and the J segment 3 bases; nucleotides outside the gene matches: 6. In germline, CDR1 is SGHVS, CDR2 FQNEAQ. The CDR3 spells CASSPRLAGVTDTQYF. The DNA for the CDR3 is TGTGCCAGCAGCCCCAGACTAGCGGGAGTGACAGATACGCAGTATTTT.

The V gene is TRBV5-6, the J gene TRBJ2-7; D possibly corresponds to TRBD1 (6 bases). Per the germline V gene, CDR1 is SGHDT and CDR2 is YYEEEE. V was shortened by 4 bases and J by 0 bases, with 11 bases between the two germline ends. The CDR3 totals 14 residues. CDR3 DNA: TGTGCCAGCAGCCAAAGGGACATCTCCTACGAGCAGTACTTC. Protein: CASSQRDISYEQYF.

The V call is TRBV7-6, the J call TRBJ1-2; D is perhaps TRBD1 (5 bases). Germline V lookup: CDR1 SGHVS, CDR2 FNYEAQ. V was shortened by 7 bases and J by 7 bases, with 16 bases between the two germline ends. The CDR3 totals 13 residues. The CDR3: CASTSGGEGGYTF. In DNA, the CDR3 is TGTGCCAGCACCTCTGGGGGGGAGGGTGGCTACACCTTC. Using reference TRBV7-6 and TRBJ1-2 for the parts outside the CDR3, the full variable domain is GAGVSQSPRYKVTKRGQDVALRCDPISGHVSLYWYRQALGQGPEFLTYFNYEAQQDKSGLPNDRFSAERPEGSISTLTIQRTEQRDSAMYRCASTSGGEGGYTFGSGTRLTVV.

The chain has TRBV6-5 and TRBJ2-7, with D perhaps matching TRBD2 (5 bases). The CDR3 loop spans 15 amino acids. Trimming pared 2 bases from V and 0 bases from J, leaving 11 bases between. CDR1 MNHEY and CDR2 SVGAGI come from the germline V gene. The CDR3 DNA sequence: TGTGCCAGCAGTTACGCCAGCGGTATCTCCTACGAGCAGTACTTC. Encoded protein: CASSYASGISYEQYF.

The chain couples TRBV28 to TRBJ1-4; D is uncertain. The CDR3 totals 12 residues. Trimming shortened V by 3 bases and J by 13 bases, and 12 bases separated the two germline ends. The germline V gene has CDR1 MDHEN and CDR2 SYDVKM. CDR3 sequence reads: CASSFESSRLFF. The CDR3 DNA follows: TGTGCCAGCAGTTTTGAGAGTTCACGACTGTTTTTT. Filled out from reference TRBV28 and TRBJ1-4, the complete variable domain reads DVKVTQSSRYLVKRTGEKVFLECVQDMDHENMFWYRQDPGLGLRLIYFSYDVKMKEKGDIPEGYSVSREKKERFSLILESASTNQTSMYLCASSFESSRLFFGSGTQLSVL.

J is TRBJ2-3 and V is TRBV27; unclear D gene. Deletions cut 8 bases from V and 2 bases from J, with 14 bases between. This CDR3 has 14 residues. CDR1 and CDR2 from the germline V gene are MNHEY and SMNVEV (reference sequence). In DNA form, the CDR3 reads TGTGCCAGCGGGGTCAGTGATATCACAGATACGCAGTATTTT. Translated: CASGVSDITDTQYF.

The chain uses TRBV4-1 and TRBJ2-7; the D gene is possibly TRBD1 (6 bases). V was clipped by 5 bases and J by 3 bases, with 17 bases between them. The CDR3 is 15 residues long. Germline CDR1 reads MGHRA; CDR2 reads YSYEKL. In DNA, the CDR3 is TGCGCCAGCAGCTACGAGCGTGCAGGGGTCTACGAGCAGTACTTC. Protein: CASSYERAGVYEQYF.

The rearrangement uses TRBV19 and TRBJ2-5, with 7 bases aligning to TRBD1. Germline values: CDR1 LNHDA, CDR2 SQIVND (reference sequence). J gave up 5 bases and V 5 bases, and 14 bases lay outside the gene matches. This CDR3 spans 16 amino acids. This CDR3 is CASSPLTGAGGETQYF. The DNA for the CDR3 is TGTGCCAGTAGTCCTCTTACAGGGGCCGGTGGGGAGACCCAGTACTTC.

The CDR3 here is CASSQTGNTEAFF. DNA of the CDR3: TGTGCCAGCAGTCAAACAGGTAACACTGAAGCTTTCTTT. This chain joins TRBV5-4 and TRBJ1-1; D may be TRBD1 (5 bases). Germline CDR1 is SGHNT and CDR2 is YYREEE (reference sequence). The CDR3 is made up of 13 amino acids. The V end lost 5 bases, the J end lost 2 bases, and 10 bases lay between the germline ends.

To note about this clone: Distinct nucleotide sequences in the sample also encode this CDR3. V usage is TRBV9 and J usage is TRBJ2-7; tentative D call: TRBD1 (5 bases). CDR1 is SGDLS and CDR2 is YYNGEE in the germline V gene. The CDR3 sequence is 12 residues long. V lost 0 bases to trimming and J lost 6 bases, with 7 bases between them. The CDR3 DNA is TGTGCCAGCAGCGTAGAAGGGGCCGAGCAGTACTTC. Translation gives CASSVEGAEQYF.

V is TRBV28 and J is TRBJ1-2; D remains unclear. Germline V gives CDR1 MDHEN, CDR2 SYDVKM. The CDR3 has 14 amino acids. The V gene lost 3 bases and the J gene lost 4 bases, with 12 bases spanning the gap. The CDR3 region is CASSLSGRTYGYTF. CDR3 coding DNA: TGTGCCAGCAGTTTGTCCGGGAGGACCTATGGCTACACCTTC.